The entry below gives a single T cell receptor beta chain sequence along with its context. In germline, CDR1 is SGHTA, CDR2 FQGNSA. This CDR3 spans 16 amino acids. V trimming: 5 bases; J trimming: 0 bases; junction bases outside the gene matches: 9. The sample originates from a study of blood T cell repertoires in COVID-19. Participant age was roughly 18 to 90 years, and participants resided in about two dozen US areas. Libraries were prepared by immunoSEQ multiplex PCR; TCRdb keeps only in-frame clonotypes and omits some of them. The table has approximately 220,000 clones, around 83% seen once; the top ten hold approximately 1.4%.

The sequence derives from a middle-aged woman with acute COVID-19. V gene TRBV7-2 combines with J gene TRBJ2-7; 8 nucleotides align to TRBD2. The specimen was PBMCs or T cells enriched from blood (not recorded which). CDR3 DNA sequence: TGTGCCAGCAGCCCGTGGACTAGCCGAAGCTCCTACGAGCAGTACTTC. Translating it yields CASSPWTSRSSYEQYF. The variable domain in full, with the rest retrieved from reference TRBV7-2 and TRBJ2-7, is GAGVSQSPSNKVTEKGKDVELRCDPISGHTALYWYRQSLGQGLEFLIYFQGNSAPDKSGLPSDRFSAERTGGSVSTLTIQRTQQEDSAVYLCASSPWTSRSSYEQYFGPGTRLTVT.